This T cell receptor (beta chain) originates from a study of shared clonotypes between healthy human individuals. Splitting of CD4+ cells produced CD45RA+ naive and CD45RA-negative memory subsets. The CDR3 extends over 16 amino acids. V was clipped by 3 bases and J by 2 bases; unmatched bases: 9. Germline V gives CDR1 KGHSH, CDR2 LQKENI. The protocol was immunoSEQ multiplex PCR, while the TCRdb copy is restricted to in-frame clones and leaves out a portion. Of around 720,000 clones in the sample, around 73% were seen once. The chain carries TRBV18 and TRBJ2-7; 8 bases fit TRBD1. The TCR originated in a woman in her thirties in good health. Sequencing was done on a sample of memory CD4+ T cells sorted from blood. The subset was: CD45RA-negative fraction. The CDR3 sequence: CASSPFGQGNAYEQYF. The DNA of the CDR3 is TGTGCCAGCTCACCTTTTGGACAGGGTAATGCCTACGAGCAGTACTTC. Full variable domain (remainder filled in from reference TRBV18 and TRBJ2-7): NAGVMQNPRHLVRRRGQEARLRCSPMKGHSHVYWYRQLPEEGLKFMVYLQKENIIDESGMPKERFSAEFPKEGPSILRIQQVVRGDSAAYFCASSPFGQGNAYEQYFGPGTRLTVT.